The source of this TCR beta chain is a study of T-cell reconstitution after alpha-beta-depleted transplantation in children. Study results and limitations: Expanded clones from the graft, numbering several hundred, reportedly supplied alpha-beta T cells about two months after transplant. Some patients showed high day-60 TCRbeta diversity, which derived from surviving recipient T cells and thymic progenitors. Newly produced T cells mostly provided counts and TCRbeta diversity after one year, as hyperexpanded clones declined.

This clonotype was picked up many times. Its antigen is unidentified. The CDR3 is 18 amino acids. Germline V gene sequence: CDR1 WSHSY, CDR2 SAAADI. V lost 8 bases and J lost 0; bases outside the gene matches: 13. Unique molecular identifiers were used to barcode this TCRbeta library. MiXCR, applied by TCRdb to the PCR reads, yields one record per CDR3 protein. Of 85,000 to 120,000 distinct CDR3 sequences listed, 7.5% to 9% are singletons. This TCR derives from a boy younger than 10 with acute lymphoblastic leukemia, due to receive a stem cell transplant. V and J are TRBV10-2 and TRBJ2-6; 7 bases are a match to TRBD2. Sequenced here: PBMCs, sampled before TCRalphabeta/CD19-depleted stem cell transplant. The chain's CDR3 is CASGEGGRASSGANVLTF. In DNA, the CDR3 is TGCGCCAGCGGGGAGGGTGGCAGGGCATCCTCTGGGGCCAACGTCCTGACTTTC.